These T cell receptor beta chains were read from a single sample in a study of T cell responses to AZD1222 COVID-19 vaccine. Profiled with immunoSEQ multiplex PCR; TCRdb holds only in-frame clones, not every one. This sample has about 160,000 clones, with around 94% found just once. The sample here was peripheral blood, taken on day 0 of AZD1222 vaccination. Receptors originate from an adult in good health. Each CDR3 is given with its conserved first and last residue. The D gene is left open where the match is weak. Some rows have no size entry. The others give once, few or many, or a class for an expanded clone.

j_call,d_call,v_call,clone_size,cdr3_aa,cdr3_nt
TRBJ1-2,.,TRBV6-5,.,CASTKRYGYTF,TGTGCCAGCACCAAGCGGTATGGCTACACCTTC
TRBJ1-6,TRBD1,TRBV5-6,.,CASSPPGQHYNSPLHF,TGTGCCAGCAGCCCACCGGGACAGCACTATAATTCACCCCTCCACTTT
TRBJ1-3,.,TRBV27,.,CATRGGGTGGNTIYF,TGTGCTACTAGAGGGGGGGGCACGGGAGGAAACACCATATATTTT
TRBJ2-5,.,TRBV3-1/TRBV3-2,.,CASGAGYQETQYF,TGTGCCAGCGGGGCGGGGTACCAAGAGACCCAGTACTTC
TRBJ1-1,.,TRBV5-6,.,CASSFGRRTEAFF,TGTGCCAGCAGCTTTGGGAGGCGGACTGAAGCTTTCTTT
TRBJ2-5,TRBD1,TRBV23-1,few,CASSTPTGVETQYF,TGCGCCAGCAGCACCCCCACAGGGGTAGAGACCCAGTACTTC
TRBJ1-6,.,TRBV6-5,once,CASSRGMVDSPLHF,TGTGCCAGCAGCAGGGGAATGGTGGATTCACCCCTCCACTTT
TRBJ1-1,TRBD1,TRBV5-1,.,CASTWTGAMNTEAFF,TGCGCCAGCACCTGGACAGGGGCAATGAACACTGAAGCTTTCTTT
TRBJ1-3,TRBD1,TRBV7-8,.,CASSTSRGPGNTIYF,TGTGCCAGCAGCACCTCCAGGGGGCCGGGAAACACCATATATTTT
TRBJ1-3,.,TRBV5-1,.,CASSLGSVTGNTIYF,TGCGCCAGCAGCTTGGGGTCAGTCACAGGAAACACCATATATTTT
TRBJ1-2,.,TRBV5-1,once,CASLEPNYGYTF,TGCGCCAGTCTAGAGCCTAACTATGGCTACACCTTC
TRBJ2-2,TRBD1,TRBV4-3,.,CASSQAFSQGAGELFF,TGCGCCAGCAGCCAGGCTTTTTCACAGGGGGCCGGGGAGCTGTTTTTT
TRBJ1-5,.,TRBV28,.,CASSSPPGGSNQPQHF,TGTGCCAGCAGTTCCCCCCCCGGGGGCAGCAATCAGCCCCAGCATTTT
TRBJ1-1,.,TRBV21-1,.,CASKEDRMNTEAFF,TGTGCCAGCAAGGAAGACAGGATGAACACTGAAGCTTTCTTT
TRBJ2-1,.,TRBV4-2,.,CASSQEREAYNEQFF,TGTGCCAGCAGCCAAGAGAGGGAGGCCTACAATGAGCAGTTCTTC
TRBJ1-1,.,TRBV19,.,CASIQRYTEAFF,TGTGCCAGTATCCAGAGATACACTGAAGCTTTCTTT